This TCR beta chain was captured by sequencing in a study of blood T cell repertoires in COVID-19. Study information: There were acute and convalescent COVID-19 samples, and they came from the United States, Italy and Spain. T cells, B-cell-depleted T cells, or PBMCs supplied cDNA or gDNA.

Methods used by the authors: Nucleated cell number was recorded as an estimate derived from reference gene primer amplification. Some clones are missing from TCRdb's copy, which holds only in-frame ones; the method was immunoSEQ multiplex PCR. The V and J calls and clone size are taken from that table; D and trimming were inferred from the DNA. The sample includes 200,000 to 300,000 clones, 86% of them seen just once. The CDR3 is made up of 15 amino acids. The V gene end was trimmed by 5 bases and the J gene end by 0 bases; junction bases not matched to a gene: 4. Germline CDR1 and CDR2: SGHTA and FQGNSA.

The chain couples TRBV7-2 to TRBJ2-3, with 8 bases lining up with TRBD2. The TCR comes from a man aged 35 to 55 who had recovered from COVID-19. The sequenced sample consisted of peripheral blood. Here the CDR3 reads CASSTGTRSTDTQYF. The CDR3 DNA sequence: TGTGCCAGCAGCACAGGGACTAGAAGCACAGATACGCAGTATTTT.